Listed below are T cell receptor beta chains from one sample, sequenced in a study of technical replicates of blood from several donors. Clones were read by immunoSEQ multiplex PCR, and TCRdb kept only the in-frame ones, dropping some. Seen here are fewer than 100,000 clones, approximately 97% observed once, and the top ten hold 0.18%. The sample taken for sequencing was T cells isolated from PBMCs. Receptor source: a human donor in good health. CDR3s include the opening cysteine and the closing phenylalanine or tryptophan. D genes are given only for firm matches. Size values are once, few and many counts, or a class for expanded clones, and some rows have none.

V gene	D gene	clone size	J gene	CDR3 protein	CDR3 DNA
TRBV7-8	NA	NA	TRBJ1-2	CASSVPGYGYTF	TGTGCCAGCAGCGTCCCAGGGTATGGCTACACCTTC
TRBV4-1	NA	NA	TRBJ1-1	CASSQVLWGVQAFF	TGCGCCAGCAGCCAAGTACTTTGGGGGGTCCAAGCTTTCTTT
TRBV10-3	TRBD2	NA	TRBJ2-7	CAISESGTSGESQYF	TGTGCCATCAGTGAGTCCGGGACTAGCGGGGAATCTCAGTACTTC
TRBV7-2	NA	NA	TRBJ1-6	CASSFYRAESPLHF	TGTGCCAGCAGCTTTTACAGGGCAGAGTCACCCCTCCACTTT
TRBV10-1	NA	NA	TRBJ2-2	CASSPRTANTGELFF	TGCGCCAGCAGTCCCCGGACAGCGAACACCGGGGAGCTGTTTTTT
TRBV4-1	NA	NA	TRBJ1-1	CASSQEGQVGPSEAFF	TGCGCCAGCAGCCAAGAGGGCCAGGTAGGTCCCTCTGAAGCTTTCTTT
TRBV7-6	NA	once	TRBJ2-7	CASSLNSRVHEQYF	TGTGCCAGCAGCTTAAATTCCCGGGTCCACGAGCAGTACTTC
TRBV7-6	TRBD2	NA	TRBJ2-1	CASSFGTSGDNEQFF	TGTGCCAGCAGCTTTGGGACTAGCGGGGACAATGAGCAGTTCTTC
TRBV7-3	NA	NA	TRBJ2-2	CASSPPGEESGELFF	TGTGCCAGCAGCCCCCCCGGGGAGGAGTCCGGGGAGCTGTTTTTT
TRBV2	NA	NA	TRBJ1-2	CASSREDNSGYTF	TGTGCCAGCAGTAGGGAGGACAACAGTGGCTACACCTTC
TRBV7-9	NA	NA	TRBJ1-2	CASSLVGGERGYTF	TGTGCCAGCAGCTTAGTCGGCGGGGAGAGAGGCTACACCTTC
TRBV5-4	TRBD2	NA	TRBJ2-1	CASSPRGGEGDEQFF	TGTGCCAGCAGCCCGAGGGGAGGGGAAGGTGATGAGCAGTTCTTC
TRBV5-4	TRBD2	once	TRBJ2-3	CASSFNGGLPAQYF	TGTGCCAGCAGCTTTAACGGGGGACTACCGGCGCAGTATTTT
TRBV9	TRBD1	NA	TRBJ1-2	CASSGHTGAEGYTF	TGTGCCAGCAGCGGACACACAGGGGCTGAGGGCTACACCTTC
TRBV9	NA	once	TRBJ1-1	CASSLGGTTEAFF	TGTGCCAGCAGCCTGGGGGGGACCACTGAAGCTTTCTTT
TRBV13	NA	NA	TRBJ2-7	CASSPPAAGVLGEQYF	TGTGCCAGCAGCCCCCCGGCGGCAGGGGTCTTAGGGGAGCAGTACTTC
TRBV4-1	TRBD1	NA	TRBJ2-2	CASSDRGNTGELFF	TGCGCCAGCAGCGACAGGGGGAACACCGGGGAGCTGTTTTTT
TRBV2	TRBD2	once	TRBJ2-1	CASSDPGLAANEQFF	TGTGCCAGCAGTGATCCGGGACTAGCGGCCAATGAGCAGTTCTTC
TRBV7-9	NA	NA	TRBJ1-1	CASSFFEGNTEAFF	TGTGCCAGCAGCTTTTTTGAGGGGAACACTGAAGCTTTCTTT
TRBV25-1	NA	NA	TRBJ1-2	CASTPRGSYGYTF	TGTGCCAGCACCCCCAGGGGAAGCTATGGCTACACCTTC
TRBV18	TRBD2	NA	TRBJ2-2	CASSRTSEELFF	TGTGCCAGCTCGCGGACTAGCGAGGAGCTGTTTTTT
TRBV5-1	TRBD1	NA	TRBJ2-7	CASSLAPSGQGIEQYF	TGCGCCAGCAGCTTGGCCCCCTCGGGACAGGGTATCGAGCAGTACTTC
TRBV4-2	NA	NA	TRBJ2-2	CASSQDFTTAANTGELFF	TGTGCCAGCAGCCAAGACTTTACTACCGCAGCAAACACCGGGGAGCTGTTTTTT
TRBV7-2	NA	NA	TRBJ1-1	CASSSGHPGGEAFF	TGTGCCAGCAGCTCGGGACACCCGGGGGGTGAAGCTTTCTTT
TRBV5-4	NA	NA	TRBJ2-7	CASSLAFSREQYF	TGTGCCAGCAGCTTGGCCTTTAGTCGCGAGCAGTACTTC
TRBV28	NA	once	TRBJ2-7	CASSSRPDTSLSYEQYF	TGTGCCAGCAGTTCCCGACCCGACACGAGCCTTTCCTACGAGCAGTACTTC
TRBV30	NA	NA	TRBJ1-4	CAWSGFYDRRAEKLFF	TGTGCCTGGAGTGGATTTTACGACAGACGTGCTGAAAAACTGTTTTTT
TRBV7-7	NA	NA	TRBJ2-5	CASSYGETQYF	TGTGCTAGCAGCTACGGGGAGACCCAGTACTTC
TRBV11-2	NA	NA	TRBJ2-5	CASSNVRGQETQYF	TGTGCCAGCAGCAACGTAAGGGGCCAAGAGACCCAGTACTTC